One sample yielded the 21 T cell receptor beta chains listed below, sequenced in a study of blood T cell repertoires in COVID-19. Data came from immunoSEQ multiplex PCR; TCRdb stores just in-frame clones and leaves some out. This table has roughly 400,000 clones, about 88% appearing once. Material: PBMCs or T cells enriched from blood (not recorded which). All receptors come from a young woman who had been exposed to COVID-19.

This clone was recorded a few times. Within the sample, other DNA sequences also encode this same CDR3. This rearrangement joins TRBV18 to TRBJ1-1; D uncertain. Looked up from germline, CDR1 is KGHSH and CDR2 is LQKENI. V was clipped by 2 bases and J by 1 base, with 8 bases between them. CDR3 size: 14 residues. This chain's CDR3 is CASSPSGGNTEAFF. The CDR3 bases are TGTGCCAGCTCACCAAGCGGTGGGAACACTGAAGCTTTCTTT.

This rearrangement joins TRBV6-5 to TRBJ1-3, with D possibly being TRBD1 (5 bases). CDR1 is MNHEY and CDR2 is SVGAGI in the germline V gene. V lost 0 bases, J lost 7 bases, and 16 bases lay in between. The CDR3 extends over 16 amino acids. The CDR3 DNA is TGTGCCAGCAGTTACTCGGACACAACCCGCGCCAACACCATATATTTT. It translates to CASSYSDTTRANTIYF.

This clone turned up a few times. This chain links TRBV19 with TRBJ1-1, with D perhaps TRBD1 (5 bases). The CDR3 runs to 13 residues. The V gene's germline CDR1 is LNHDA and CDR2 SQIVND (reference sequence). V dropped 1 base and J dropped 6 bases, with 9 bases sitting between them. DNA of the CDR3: TGTGCCAGTAGTATAGGCAGGGATGCTGAAGCTTTCTTT. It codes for CASSIGRDAEAFF.

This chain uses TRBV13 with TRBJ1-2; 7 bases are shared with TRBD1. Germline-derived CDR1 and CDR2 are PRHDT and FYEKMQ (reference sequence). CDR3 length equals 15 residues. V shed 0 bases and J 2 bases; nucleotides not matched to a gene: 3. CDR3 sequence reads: CASSLGRTGNYGYTF. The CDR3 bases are TGTGCCAGCAGCTTAGGCCGGACAGGAAACTATGGCTACACCTTC. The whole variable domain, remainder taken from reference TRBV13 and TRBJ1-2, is AAGVIQSPRHLIKEKRETATLKCYPIPRHDTVYWYQQGPGQDPQFLISFYEKMQSDKGSIPDRFSAQQFSDYHSELNMSSLELGDSALYFCASSLGRTGNYGYTFGSGTRLTVV.

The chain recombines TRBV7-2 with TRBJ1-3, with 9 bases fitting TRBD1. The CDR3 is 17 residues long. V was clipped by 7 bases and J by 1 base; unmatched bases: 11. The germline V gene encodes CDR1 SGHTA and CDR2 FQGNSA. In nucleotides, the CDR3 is TGTGCCAGCACCCTCCGGGGACAGGGCTGGTCTGGAAACACCATATATTTT. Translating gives CASTLRGQGWSGNTIYF.

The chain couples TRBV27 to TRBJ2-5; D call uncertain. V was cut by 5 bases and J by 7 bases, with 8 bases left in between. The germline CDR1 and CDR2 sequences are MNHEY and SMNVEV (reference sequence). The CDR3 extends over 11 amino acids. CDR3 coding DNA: TGTGCCAGCAGTAGTGGCTGGACCCAGTACTTC. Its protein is CASSSGWTQYF.

CDR3 amino acids: CASIGNTGELFF. The DNA for the CDR3 is TGCGCCAGCATCGGTAACACCGGGGAGCTGTTTTTT. V and J are TRBV5-1 and TRBJ2-2; D is uncertain. CDR3 length equals 12 residues. Trimming removed 6 bases at V and 2 bases at J, with 5 bases between. Germline lookup yields CDR1 SGHRS and CDR2 YFSETQ.

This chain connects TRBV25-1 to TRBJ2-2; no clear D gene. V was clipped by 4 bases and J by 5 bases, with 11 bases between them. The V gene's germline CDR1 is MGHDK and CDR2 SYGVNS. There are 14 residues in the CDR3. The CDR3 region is CASSGGVGTGELFF. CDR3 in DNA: TGTGCCAGCAGTGGAGGAGTAGGAACCGGGGAGCTGTTTTTT.

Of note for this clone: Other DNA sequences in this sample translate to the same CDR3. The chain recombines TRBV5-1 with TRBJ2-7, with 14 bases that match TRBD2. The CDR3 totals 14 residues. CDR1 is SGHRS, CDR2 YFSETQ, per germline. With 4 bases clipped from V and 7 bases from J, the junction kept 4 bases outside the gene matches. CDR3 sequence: CASSGGLAGEEQYF. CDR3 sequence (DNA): TGCGCCAGCAGCGGGGGACTAGCGGGAGAAGAGCAGTACTTC.

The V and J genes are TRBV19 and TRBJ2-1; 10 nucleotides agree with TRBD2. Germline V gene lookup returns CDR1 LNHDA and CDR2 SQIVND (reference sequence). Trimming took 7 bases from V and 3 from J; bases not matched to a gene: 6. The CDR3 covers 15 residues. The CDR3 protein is CASTPLAGVYNEQFF. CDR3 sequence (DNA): TGTGCCAGTACCCCCCTAGCGGGAGTCTACAATGAGCAGTTCTTC.

CDR3 in DNA: TGCAGCGTTGATCTCCAGGGGGCCTTAGGCTACACCTTC. It codes for CSVDLQGALGYTF. V and J are TRBV29-1 and TRBJ1-2, with 8 positions matching TRBD1. CDR1 is SQVTM, CDR2 ANQGSEA, per germline. V trimming: 3 bases; J trimming: 8 bases; junction bases outside the gene matches: 8. This CDR3 has 13 residues.

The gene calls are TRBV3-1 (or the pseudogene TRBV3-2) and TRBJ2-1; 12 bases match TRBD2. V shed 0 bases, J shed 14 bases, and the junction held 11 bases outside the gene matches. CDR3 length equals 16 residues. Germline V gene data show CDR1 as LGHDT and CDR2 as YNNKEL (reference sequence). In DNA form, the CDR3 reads TGTGCCAGCAGCCAAGATACAACTAGCGGGAGGCTAGAAGAGTTCTTC. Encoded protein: CASSQDTTSGRLEEFF.

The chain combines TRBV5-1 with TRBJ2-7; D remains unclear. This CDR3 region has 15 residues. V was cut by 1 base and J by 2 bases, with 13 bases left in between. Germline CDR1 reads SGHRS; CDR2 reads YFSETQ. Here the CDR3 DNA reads TGCGCCAGCAGCTTGACGGTCGCTTCAACCTACGAGCAGTACTTC. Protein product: CASSLTVASTYEQYF.

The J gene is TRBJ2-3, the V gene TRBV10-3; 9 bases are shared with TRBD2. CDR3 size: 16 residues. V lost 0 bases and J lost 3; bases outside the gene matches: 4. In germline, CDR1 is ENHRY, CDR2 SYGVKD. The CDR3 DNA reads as TGTGCCATCAGTGAGTCGGGGACTAGCACGACAGATACGCAGTATTTT. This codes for CAISESGTSTTDTQYF.

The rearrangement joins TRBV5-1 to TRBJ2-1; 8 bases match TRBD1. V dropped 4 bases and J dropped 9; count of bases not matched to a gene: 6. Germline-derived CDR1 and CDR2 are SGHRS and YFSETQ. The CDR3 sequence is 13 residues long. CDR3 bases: TGCGCCAGCAGCCCGGGGACAGGATTTGAGCAGTTCTTC. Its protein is CASSPGTGFEQFF. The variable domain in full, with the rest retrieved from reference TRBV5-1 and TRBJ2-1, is KAGVTQTPRYLIKTRGQQVTLSCSPISGHRSVSWYQQTPGQGLQFLFEYFSETQRNKGNFPGRFSGRQFSNSRSEMNVSTLELGDSALYLCASSPGTGFEQFFGPGTRLTVL.

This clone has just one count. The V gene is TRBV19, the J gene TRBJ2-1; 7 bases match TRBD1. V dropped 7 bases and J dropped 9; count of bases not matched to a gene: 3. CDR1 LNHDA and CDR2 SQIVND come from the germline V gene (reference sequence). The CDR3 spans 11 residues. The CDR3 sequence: CASTRDSEQFF. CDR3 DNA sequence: TGTGCCAGTACCAGGGACAGTGAGCAGTTCTTC.

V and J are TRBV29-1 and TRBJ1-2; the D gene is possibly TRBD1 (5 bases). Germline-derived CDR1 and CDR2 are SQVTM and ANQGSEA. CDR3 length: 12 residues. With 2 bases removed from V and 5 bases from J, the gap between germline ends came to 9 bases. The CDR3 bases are TGCAGCGTTGAATCTCAGGGATATGGCTACACCTTC. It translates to CSVESQGYGYTF.

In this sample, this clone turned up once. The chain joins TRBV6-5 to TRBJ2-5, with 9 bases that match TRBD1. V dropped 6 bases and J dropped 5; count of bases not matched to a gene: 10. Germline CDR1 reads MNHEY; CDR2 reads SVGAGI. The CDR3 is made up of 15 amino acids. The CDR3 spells CASRLGTGQGETQYF. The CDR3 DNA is TGTGCCAGCAGACTCGGGACAGGGCAGGGGGAGACCCAGTACTTC.

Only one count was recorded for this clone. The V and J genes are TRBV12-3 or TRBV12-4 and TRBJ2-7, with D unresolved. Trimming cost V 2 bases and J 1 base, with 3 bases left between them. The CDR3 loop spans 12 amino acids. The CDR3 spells CASSLRSYEQYF. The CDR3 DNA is TGTGCCAGCAGTTTACGGTCCTACGAGCAGTACTTC.

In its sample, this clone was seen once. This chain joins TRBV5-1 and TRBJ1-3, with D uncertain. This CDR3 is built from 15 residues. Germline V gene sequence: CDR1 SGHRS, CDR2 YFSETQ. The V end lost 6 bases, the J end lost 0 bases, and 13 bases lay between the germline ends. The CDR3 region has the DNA TGCGCCAGCACCCTCGACGGGGTCTCTGGAAACACCATATATTTT. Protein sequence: CASTLDGVSGNTIYF.

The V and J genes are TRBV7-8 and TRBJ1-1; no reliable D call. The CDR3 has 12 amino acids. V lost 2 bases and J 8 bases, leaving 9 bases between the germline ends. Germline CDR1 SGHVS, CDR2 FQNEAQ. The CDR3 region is CASSLFAGEAFF. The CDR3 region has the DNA TGTGCCAGCAGCTTATTTGCCGGGGAAGCTTTCTTT. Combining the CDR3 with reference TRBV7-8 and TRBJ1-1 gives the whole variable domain GAGVSQSPRYKVAKRGQDVALRCDPISGHVSLFWYQQALGQGPEFLTYFQNEAQLDKSGLPSDRFFAERPEGSVSTLKIQRTQQEDSAVYLCASSLFAGEAFFGQGTRLTVV.